These 17 T cell receptor beta chains were sequenced from one sample in a study of cytomegalovirus exposure and HLA in healthy donors (dated by TCRdb to about 2017). The library was generated by the immunoSEQ multiplex PCR assay. For the multiplex PCR, a mixture combining 60 forward primers for TCR Vbeta segments and 13 reverse primers for TCR Jbeta segments was used. Here the immuneACCESS table is served through TCRdb, limited to in-frame sequences with V and J called. Missing clones are a known gap in these copies; in checked studies unresolved V genes cover under half, and the rest lacks a known reason. This sample lists about 76,000 clones; 79% were detected once. The ten largest make up approximately 2.4% of the sample. Sequencing used PBMCs. The source is a man aged 25 to 40 in good health and CMV-seronegative.

V gene TRBV5-6 combines with J gene TRBJ1-2; maybe TRBD1 (5 bases). Per germline, CDR1 SGHDT and CDR2 YYEEEE. The V gene lost 0 bases and the J gene lost 4 bases, with 10 bases spanning the gap. The CDR3 is made up of 14 amino acids. Here the CDR3 DNA reads TGTGCCAGCAGCTTGGCGGGGGACGTCTATGGCTACACCTTC. This encodes CASSLAGDVYGYTF. Combining the CDR3 with reference TRBV5-6 and TRBJ1-2 gives the whole variable domain DAGVTQSPTHLIKTRGQQVTLRCSPKSGHDTVSWYQQALGQGPQFIFQYYEEEERQRGNFPDRFSGHQFPNYSSELNVNALLLGDSALYLCASSLAGDVYGYTFGSGTRLTVV.

The chain couples TRBV28 to TRBJ2-7, with a weak D call TRBD2 (6 bases). The CDR3 loop spans 16 amino acids. CDR1 is MDHEN and CDR2 is SYDVKM in the germline V gene. Trimming removed 1 base at V and 2 bases at J, with 15 bases between. CDR3 in amino acids: CASSLSGRSGPYEQYF. The CDR3 DNA reads as TGTGCCAGCAGTTTATCCGGGAGATCAGGTCCCTACGAGCAGTACTTC.

V usage is TRBV20-1 and J usage is TRBJ1-1, with D unresolved. Germline values: CDR1 DFQATT, CDR2 SNEGSKA (reference sequence). With 3 bases removed from V and 5 bases from J, the gap between germline ends came to 4 bases. This CDR3 has 10 residues. The CDR3 coding sequence is TGCAGTGCTAGCACTACTGAAGCTTTCTTT. It codes for CSASTTEAFF.

The genes are TRBV10-2 and TRBJ1-5; a weak D match, TRBD1 (5 bases). V lost 8 bases, J lost 1 base, and 9 bases lay in between. The CDR3 extends over 13 amino acids. CDR1 is WSHSY and CDR2 is SAAADI in the germline V gene. CDR3 region: CASQRQSNQPQHF. The CDR3 bases are TGCGCCAGCCAGCGACAGAGCAATCAGCCCCAGCATTTT.

The chain recombines TRBV7-2 with TRBJ2-5, with no clear D. Germline V CDR1 and CDR2: SGHTA, FQGNSA. V gave up 3 bases and J gave up 2 bases, with 13 bases separating them. CDR3 length: 15 amino acids. CDR3 nucleotides: TGTGCCAGCAGCTTCGGCCAGGCAATACAAGAGACCCAGTACTTC. Encoded protein: CASSFGQAIQETQYF.

V gene TRBV7-2 combines with J gene TRBJ2-5, with a possible D match to TRBD2 (5 bases). V was trimmed by 5 bases and J by 5 bases, leaving 21 bases between them. From germline, CDR1 is SGHTA and CDR2 FQGNSA. This CDR3 comprises 16 residues. In DNA form, the CDR3 reads TGTGCCAGCAGCCCCGCCGGGGTAGTGAGATGGGAGACCCAGTACTTC. Its translation: CASSPAGVVRWETQYF. The full variable domain, rest sourced from reference TRBV7-2 and TRBJ2-5, is GAGVSQSPSNKVTEKGKDVELRCDPISGHTALYWYRQSLGQGLEFLIYFQGNSAPDKSGLPSDRFSAERTGGSVSTLTIQRTQQEDSAVYLCASSPAGVVRWETQYFGPGTRLLVL.

The V call is TRBV6-5, the J call TRBJ2-7, with D possibly matching TRBD1 (5 bases). CDR1 is MNHEY, CDR2 SVGAGI, per germline. Trimming left V 1 base short and J 3 bases short, with 13 bases between. CDR3 length equals 15 residues. This CDR3 is CASSYFPDSNYEQYF. Written as DNA, the CDR3 is TGTGCCAGCAGTTACTTCCCAGACAGTAACTACGAGCAGTACTTC.

The V gene is TRBV4-1, the J gene TRBJ2-1; weak D call: TRBD2 (5 bases). V was pared by 3 bases and J by 9 bases, with 15 bases between. Per germline, CDR1 MGHRA and CDR2 YSYEKL. The CDR3 has 14 residues. The CDR3, as DNA: TGCGCCAGCAGCCATCGGAACGGCGGAGGTGAGCAGTTCTTC. The encoded protein is CASSHRNGGGEQFF.

This clone appeared a single time. The chain joins TRBV29-1 to TRBJ2-5; tentative D call: TRBD2 (6 bases). Germline loops: CDR1 SQVTM, CDR2 ANQGSEA. V lost 4 bases and J 5 bases, leaving 11 bases between the germline ends. The CDR3 spans 12 residues. CDR3 bases: TGCAGCGTTGCCGGGAGTAGCGAGACCCAGTACTTC. Its translation: CSVAGSSETQYF.

The rearrangement joins TRBV27 to TRBJ2-2, with D possibly being TRBD1 (6 bases). CDR3 length: 15 residues. The germline V and J ends were trimmed by 7 bases and 5 bases, with 17 bases remaining between them. Germline V lookup: CDR1 MNHEY, CDR2 SMNVEV (reference sequence). For the CDR3, the DNA is TGTGCCAGCAAAGCGGCAGGGGTAATAACCGGGGAGCTGTTTTTT. It is translated as CASKAAGVITGELFF.

V gene TRBV4-1 combines with J gene TRBJ2-5; D remains unclear. Trimming stripped 0 bases from V and 5 bases from J, with 19 bases between. This CDR3 has 17 amino acids. Germline V gene lookup returns CDR1 MGHRA and CDR2 YSYEKL. In DNA form, the CDR3 reads TGCGCCAGCAGCCAAGATTCCCTTCAGCGCGGTCGGGAGACCCAGTACTTC. Translated: CASSQDSLQRGRETQYF.

DNA for the CDR3: TGTGCCTGGAGTGCGGACAGAACCTACGAGCAGTACTTC. Amino acid sequence: CAWSADRTYEQYF. V is TRBV30 and J is TRBJ2-7; the D gene is possibly TRBD1 (6 bases). The CDR3 spans 13 residues. CDR1 and CDR2 (germline): GTSNPN, SVGIG (reference sequence). V dropped 1 base and J dropped 2 bases, with 9 bases sitting between them.

V usage is TRBV6-5 and J usage is TRBJ1-1; TRBD1 aligns across 8 bases. This CDR3 is 14 amino acids long. Germline lookup yields CDR1 MNHEY and CDR2 SVGAGI. Unmatched junction bases numbered 8, after V lost 5 bases and J lost 6 bases. CDR3 protein: CASSGQGKVAEAFF. DNA of the CDR3: TGTGCCAGCAGTGGACAGGGTAAGGTAGCTGAAGCTTTCTTT.

The chain has TRBV18 and TRBJ2-5, with no clear D. The germline gives CDR1 KGHSH, CDR2 LQKENI. Trimming cost V 6 bases and J 2 bases, with 10 bases left between them. This CDR3 spans 13 amino acids. CDR3 residues: CASSSAGQETQYF. For the CDR3, the DNA is TGTGCCAGCTCGAGCGCCGGTCAAGAGACCCAGTACTTC.

CDR3 bases: TGTGCCAGCAGTGAAGTGGGGGGGTTAGGGGAGCTGTTTTTT. Translated, it gives CASSEVGGLGELFF. The chain is built from TRBV2 and TRBJ2-2, with 7 bases fitting TRBD2. With 1 base clipped from V and 8 bases from J, the junction kept 4 bases outside the gene matches. The CDR3 consists of 14 residues. CDR1 and CDR2 (germline): SNHLY, FYNNEI.

Only one count was recorded for this clone. The sample holds other DNA sequences that translate to the same CDR3. This chain uses TRBV7-2 with TRBJ2-3; no reliable D call. Germline CDR1 SGHTA, CDR2 FQGNSA. V dropped 5 bases and J dropped 3 bases, with 6 bases sitting between them. This CDR3 region has 12 residues. The CDR3 protein is CASSLYTDTQYF. In DNA, the CDR3 is TGTGCCAGCAGCCTTTATACAGATACGCAGTATTTT.

V is TRBV7-2 and J is TRBJ2-3; 7 bases map to TRBD1. CDR3 length equals 15 residues. The germline V gene has CDR1 SGHTA and CDR2 FQGNSA. J lost 4 bases, V lost 0 bases, and 4 bases had no gene match. The DNA of the CDR3 is TGTGCCAGCAGCTTAGCAGGGGGCAGGGCAGATACGCAGTATTTT. Translation gives CASSLAGGRADTQYF.